A single sample is the source of the 13 T cell receptor beta chains below, sequenced in a study of radiotherapy plus CTLA-4 blockade in lung cancer. Only in-frame clones appear in the TCRdb table, and some are missing; sequencing was by immunoSEQ multiplex PCR. The data hold roughly 50,000 clones, with 70% to 90% observed a single time. Specimen: peripheral blood, collected from a patient treated with radiotherapy plus ipilimumab. The receptor set was obtained from a human donor with non-small cell lung cancer whose response to radiotherapy plus ipilimumab could not be evaluated.

The rearrangement links TRBV9 to TRBJ1-4; TRBD1 aligns across 9 bases. Germline CDR1 and CDR2: SGDLS and YYNGEE. Germline trimming cut 0 bases from V and 8 bases from J; bases unmatched to any gene: 11. The CDR3 is 17 residues long. The CDR3, as DNA: TGTGCCAGCAGCGTAGGTTGGGACAGGGAACATCGAGAAAAACTGTTTTTT. Translation: CASSVGWDREHREKLFF.

The J gene is TRBJ1-2, the V gene TRBV5-8; possible D gene TRBD1, 6 bases. CDR3 length: 14 amino acids. The V gene lost 6 bases and the J gene lost 4 bases, with 16 bases spanning the gap. Germline CDR1 reads SGHTS; CDR2 reads YDEGEE. CDR3 protein: CASTQGTGRYGYTF. DNA of the CDR3: TGTGCCAGCACCCAGGGGACGGGTCGCTATGGCTACACCTTC.

This clone was picked up one time. The chain combines TRBV27 with TRBJ2-7; tentatively, D is TRBD2 (5 bases). CDR1 and CDR2 from the germline V gene are MNHEY and SMNVEV (reference sequence). V dropped 2 bases and J dropped 6 bases, with 14 bases sitting between them. This CDR3 is 14 amino acids long. CDR3 loop: CASSLTRLGVEQYF. The CDR3 DNA is TGTGCCAGCAGTTTAACGCGACTCGGGGTCGAGCAGTACTTC.

The V gene is TRBV6-1, the J gene TRBJ2-5; 9 positions match TRBD2. There are 13 residues in the CDR3. Trimming took 8 bases from V and 4 from J; bases not matched to a gene: 5. Germline lookup yields CDR1 MNHNS and CDR2 SASEGT. In nucleotides, the CDR3 is TGTGCCAGCCGGACTAGCGAGGTAGAGACCCAGTACTTC. Amino acid sequence: CASRTSEVETQYF.

V gene TRBV18 combines with J gene TRBJ1-2, with D unresolved. The CDR3 is 14 amino acids. Germline CDR1 KGHSH, CDR2 LQKENI. V gave up 3 bases and J gave up 6 bases, with 14 bases separating them. The CDR3 loop reads CASSPTTEFHGYTF. The CDR3 bases are TGTGCCAGCTCACCGACAACAGAGTTCCATGGCTACACCTTC.

This clone was observed once. This sequence joins TRBV6-5 and TRBJ1-3, with 10 positions matching TRBD1. The ends lost 5 bases at V and 0 bases at J; junction bases unmatched: 1. Per germline, CDR1 MNHEY and CDR2 SVGAGI. This CDR3 is built from 15 residues. CDR3 nucleotides: TGTGCCAGCAGTCGACAGGGGGCCTCTGGAAACACCATATATTTT. Residues: CASSRQGASGNTIYF.

V is TRBV15 and J is TRBJ2-1; D possibly corresponds to TRBD1 (5 bases). The CDR3 has 15 residues. V was pared by 8 bases and J by 3 bases, with 17 bases between. Germline V CDR1 and CDR2: LNHNV, YYDKDF (reference sequence). The CDR3 loop reads CATGARAGIYNEQFF. The CDR3 nucleotides are TGTGCCACCGGGGCCCGGGCAGGCATCTACAATGAGCAGTTCTTC. The whole variable domain, remainder taken from reference TRBV15 and TRBJ2-1, is DAMVIQNPRYQVTQFGKPVTLSCSQTLNHNVMYWYQQKSSQAPKLLFHYYDKDFNNEADTPDNFQSRRPNTSFCFLDIRSPGLGDTAMYLCATGARAGIYNEQFFGPGTRLTVL.

The chain combines TRBV10-2 with TRBJ1-5, with D tentatively TRBD1 (5 bases). Germline values: CDR1 WSHSY, CDR2 SAAADI. Trimming shortened V by 0 bases and J by 6 bases, and 6 bases separated the two germline ends. CDR3 length: 13 amino acids. CDR3 coding DNA: TGCGCCAGCAGTGAGTCCGGGGGTCAGCCCCAGCATTTT. As protein: CASSESGGQPQHF.

The rearrangement uses TRBV19 and TRBJ2-3; 12 positions agree with TRBD2. J was trimmed by 5 bases and V by 6 bases; bases with no gene match: 6. Germline V CDR1 and CDR2: LNHDA, SQIVND (reference sequence). The CDR3 loop spans 15 amino acids. The CDR3 spells CASRTTSGRGDTQYF. Here the CDR3 DNA reads TGTGCCAGTAGGACGACTAGCGGGAGAGGAGATACGCAGTATTTT.

The chain joins TRBV15 to TRBJ1-1; 8 bases are shared with TRBD1. The V gene's germline CDR1 is LNHNV and CDR2 YYDKDF (reference sequence). The CDR3 spans 14 residues. V shed 4 bases, J shed 4 bases, and the junction held 5 bases outside the gene matches. CDR3 bases: TGTGCCACCAGCATACGACAGGGGCGCACTGAAGCTTTCTTT. It codes for CATSIRQGRTEAFF.

The chain combines TRBV19 with TRBJ2-2, with D maybe TRBD2 (5 bases). Germline CDR1 is LNHDA and CDR2 is SQIVND (reference sequence). The V end was cut by 7 bases, the J end by 4 bases, with 13 bases between. This CDR3 is 14 amino acids long. The CDR3 nucleotides read TGTGCCAGTACTGCTGGAGGCGCCACCGGGGAGCTGTTTTTT. This translates into CASTAGGATGELFF. Full variable domain (remainder filled in from reference TRBV19 and TRBJ2-2): DGGITQSPKYLFRKEGQNVTLSCEQNLNHDAMYWYRQDPGQGLRLIYYSQIVNDFQKGDIAEGYSVSREKKESFPLTVTSAQKNPTAFYLCASTAGGATGELFFGEGSRLTVL.

V usage is TRBV7-9 and J usage is TRBJ2-7; possible D gene TRBD1, 5 bases. Germline CDR1 and CDR2: SEHNR and FQNEAQ (reference sequence). This CDR3 contains 14 residues. Trimming took off 8 bases at V and 6 bases at J, with 20 bases between the two ends. CDR3 amino acids: CASGALWQGGEQYF. The CDR3 DNA reads as TGTGCCAGCGGAGCCCTCTGGCAGGGTGGCGAGCAGTACTTC.

The gene calls are TRBV19 and TRBJ1-5, with D unclear. CDR1 and CDR2 from the germline V gene are LNHDA and SQIVND (reference sequence). Trimming took off 6 bases at V and 1 base at J, with 10 bases between the two ends. The CDR3 loop spans 14 amino acids. The CDR3 region is CASSLTRSNQPQHF. In nucleotides, the CDR3 is TGTGCCAGTAGCCTGACACGCAGCAATCAGCCCCAGCATTTT.